This TCR beta chain was found in a study of T-cell memory formation after mild COVID-19. General study findings and limits: Shrinking CD4+ clones were chiefly CM and EM; CD8+ ones were chiefly EMRA. A second wave of clones peaked on day 37, and their SARS-CoV-2 specificity went unconfirmed. Day 15 to 85 contracting clones showed balanced CD4/CD8; later expanders leaned CD4+.

MiXCR, run by TCRdb on the 5' RACE reads, gives a single entry per CDR3 protein. The repertoire has fewer than 250,000 distinct CDR3 sequences, about 10% of them found once; the top ten carry around 3.3%. This clonotype was seen repeatedly, ten times or more. Its antigen is not known. CDR1 is GTSNPN, CDR2 SVGIG, per germline (reference sequence). The CDR3 is made up of 15 amino acids. V shed 0 bases and J shed 11 bases, with 17 bases lying between them. Sequencing was done on a sample of PBMCs or a T cell subset sorted from them (not recorded which). The TCR originated in a young man who had mild COVID-19 (a few samples of this study predate the infection). Cell type and time point are not known. The V call is TRBV30, the J call TRBJ1-6; D is ambiguous. Here the CDR3 reads CAWSVLSGNSTPLHF. The CDR3 nucleotides read TGTGCCTGGAGTGTACTCTCCGGCAACTCTACACCCCTCCACTTT.